This T cell receptor (beta chain) was retrieved from a study of CD8 T cells in Susac syndrome. Both CD4+ and CD8+ T cells were negatively isolated, and TEMRA cells underwent FACS enrichment. The CDR3 has 19 residues. Germline-derived CDR1 and CDR2 are SEHNR and FQNEAQ (reference sequence). The ends lost 5 bases at V and 0 bases at J; junction bases unmatched: 15. Roughly 0.45 to 1 ug RNA was reverse transcribed with random hexamers. TCRdb redid the calling of the immunoSEQ multiplex PCR reads with MiXCR, one entry per CDR3 protein. Among about 430,000 distinct CDR3 sequences, around 85% were seen once, and the ten largest hold around 0.12%.

The source material was CD8+ T cells from PBMCs. This chain links TRBV7-9 with TRBJ2-1; 8 nucleotides align to TRBD1. The clonotype comes from a human donor with multiple sclerosis. The CDR3 bases are TGTGCCAGCAGCCTATTAGTGGGCAGGGGGCGCGGCTCCTACAATGAGCAGTTCTTC. Protein: CASSLLVGRGRGSYNEQFF.